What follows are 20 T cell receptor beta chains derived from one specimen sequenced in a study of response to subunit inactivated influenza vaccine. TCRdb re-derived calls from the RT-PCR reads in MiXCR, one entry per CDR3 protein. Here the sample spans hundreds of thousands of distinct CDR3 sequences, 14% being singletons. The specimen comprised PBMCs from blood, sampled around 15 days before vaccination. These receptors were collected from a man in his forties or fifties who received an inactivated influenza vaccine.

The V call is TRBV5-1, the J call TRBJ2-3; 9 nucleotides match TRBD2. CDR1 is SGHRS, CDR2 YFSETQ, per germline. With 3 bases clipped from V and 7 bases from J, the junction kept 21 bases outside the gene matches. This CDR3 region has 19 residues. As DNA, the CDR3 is TGCGCCAGCAGCTGGGAACCGGGACTAGCCCCCGGGACGATCTATACGCAGTATTTT. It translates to CASSWEPGLAPGTIYTQYF.

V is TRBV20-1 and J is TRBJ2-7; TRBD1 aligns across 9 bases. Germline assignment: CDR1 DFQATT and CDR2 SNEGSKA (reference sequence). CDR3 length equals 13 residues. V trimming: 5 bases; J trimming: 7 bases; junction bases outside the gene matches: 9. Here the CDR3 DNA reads TGCAGTGCTCATGGACAGGGGTTGAGGGAGCAGTACTTC. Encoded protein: CSAHGQGLREQYF.

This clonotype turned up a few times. This CDR3 reads CASSKDRGGELFF. The CDR3 coding sequence is TGTGCCAGCAGCAAAGACCGTGGCGGGGAGCTGTTTTTT. The V call is TRBV7-2, the J call TRBJ2-2, with unresolved D. The CDR3 is 13 residues long. Looked up from germline, CDR1 is SGHTA and CDR2 is FQGNSA. The V end was cut by 5 bases, the J end by 7 bases, with 11 bases between.

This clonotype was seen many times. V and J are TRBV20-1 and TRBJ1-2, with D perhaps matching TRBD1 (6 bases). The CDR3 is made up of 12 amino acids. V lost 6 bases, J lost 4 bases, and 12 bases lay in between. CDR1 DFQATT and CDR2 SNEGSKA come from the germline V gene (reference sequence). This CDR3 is CSATGQTYGYTF. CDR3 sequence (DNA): TGCAGTGCGACAGGACAGACCTATGGCTACACCTTC.

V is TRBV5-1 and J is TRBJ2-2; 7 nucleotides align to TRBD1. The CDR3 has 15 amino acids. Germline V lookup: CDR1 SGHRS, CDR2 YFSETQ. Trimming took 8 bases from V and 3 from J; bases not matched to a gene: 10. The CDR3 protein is CASQRQGLDTGELFF. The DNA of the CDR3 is TGCGCCAGTCAGAGACAGGGCCTAGACACCGGGGAGCTGTTTTTT.

Here the CDR3 DNA reads TGTGCCAGCAGTGAATTCGTGGAGAATGAGCAGTTCTTC. Amino acid sequence: CASSEFVENEQFF. The chain uses TRBV25-1 and TRBJ2-1; D gene unclear. The ends were cut back, 1 base at V and 7 bases at J, with 8 bases in the middle. Germline CDR1 MGHDK, CDR2 SYGVNS. This CDR3 comprises 13 residues.

The CDR3 here is CASSPPSGAFYGYTF. In DNA form, the CDR3 reads TGTGCCAGCTCACCACCGTCAGGGGCCTTCTATGGCTACACCTTC. V gene TRBV18 combines with J gene TRBJ1-2; D possibly corresponds to TRBD1 (6 bases). The CDR3 sequence is 15 residues long. V lost 0 bases to trimming and J lost 4 bases, with 12 bases between them. Germline CDR1 and CDR2: KGHSH and LQKENI.

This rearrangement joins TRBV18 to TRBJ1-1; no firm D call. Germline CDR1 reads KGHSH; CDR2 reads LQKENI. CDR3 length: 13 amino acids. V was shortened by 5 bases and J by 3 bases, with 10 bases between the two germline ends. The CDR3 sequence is CASSIRRYTEAFF. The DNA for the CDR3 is TGTGCCAGCTCAATAAGACGGTACACTGAAGCTTTCTTT.

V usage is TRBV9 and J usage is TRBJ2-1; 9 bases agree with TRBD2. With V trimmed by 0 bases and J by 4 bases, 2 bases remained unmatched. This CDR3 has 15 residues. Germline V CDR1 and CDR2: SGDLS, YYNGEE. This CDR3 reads CASSVAAGGYNEQFF. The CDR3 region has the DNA TGTGCCAGCAGCGTAGCGGCGGGGGGGTACAATGAGCAGTTCTTC.

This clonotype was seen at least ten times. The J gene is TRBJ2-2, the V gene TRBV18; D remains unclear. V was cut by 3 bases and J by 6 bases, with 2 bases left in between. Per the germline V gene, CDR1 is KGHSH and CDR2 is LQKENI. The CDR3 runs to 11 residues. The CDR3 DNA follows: TGTGCCAGCTCACCGGCCGGGGAGCTGTTTTTT. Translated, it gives CASSPAGELFF.

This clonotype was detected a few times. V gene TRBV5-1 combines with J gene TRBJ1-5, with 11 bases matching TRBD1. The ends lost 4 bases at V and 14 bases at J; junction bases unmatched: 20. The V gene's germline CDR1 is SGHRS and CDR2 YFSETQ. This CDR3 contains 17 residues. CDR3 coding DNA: TGCGCCAGCAGCCTAGGACAGGGGGCAAGGCAATCAGCCCGAAAGCATTTT. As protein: CASSLGQGARQSARKHF.

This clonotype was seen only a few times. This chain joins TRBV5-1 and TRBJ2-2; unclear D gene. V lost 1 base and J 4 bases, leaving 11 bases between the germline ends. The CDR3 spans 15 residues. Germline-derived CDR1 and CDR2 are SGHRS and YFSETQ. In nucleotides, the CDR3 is TGCGCCAGCAGCTTGCCGGTGGCAGGCACCGGGGAGCTGTTTTTT. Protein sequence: CASSLPVAGTGELFF.

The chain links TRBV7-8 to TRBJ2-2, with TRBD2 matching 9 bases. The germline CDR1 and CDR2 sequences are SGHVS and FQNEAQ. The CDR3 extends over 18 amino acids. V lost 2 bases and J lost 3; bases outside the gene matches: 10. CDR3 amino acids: CASSLHGSGSFYTGELFF. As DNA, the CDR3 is TGTGCCAGCAGCTTACACGGTAGCGGGAGCTTTTACACCGGGGAGCTGTTTTTT.

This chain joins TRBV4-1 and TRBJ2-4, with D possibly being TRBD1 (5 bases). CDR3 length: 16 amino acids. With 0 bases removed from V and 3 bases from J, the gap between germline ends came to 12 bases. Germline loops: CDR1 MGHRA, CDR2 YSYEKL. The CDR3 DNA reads TGCGCCAGCAGCCAAGAAACAGGCAGCTACAAAAACATTCAGTACTTC. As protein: CASSQETGSYKNIQYF.

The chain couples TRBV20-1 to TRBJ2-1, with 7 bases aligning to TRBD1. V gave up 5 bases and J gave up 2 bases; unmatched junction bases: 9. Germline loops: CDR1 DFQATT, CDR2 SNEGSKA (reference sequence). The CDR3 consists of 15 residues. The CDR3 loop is CSAPPRGGTYNEQFF. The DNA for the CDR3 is TGCAGTGCTCCCCCTAGAGGGGGCACCTACAATGAGCAGTTCTTC.

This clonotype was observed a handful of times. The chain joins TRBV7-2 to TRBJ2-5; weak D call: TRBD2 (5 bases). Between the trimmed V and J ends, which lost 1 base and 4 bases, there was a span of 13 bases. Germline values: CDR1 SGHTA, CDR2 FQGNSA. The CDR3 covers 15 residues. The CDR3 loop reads CASSLVRARGETQYF. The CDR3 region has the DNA TGTGCCAGCAGCTTAGTTAGGGCTCGGGGAGAGACCCAGTACTTC.

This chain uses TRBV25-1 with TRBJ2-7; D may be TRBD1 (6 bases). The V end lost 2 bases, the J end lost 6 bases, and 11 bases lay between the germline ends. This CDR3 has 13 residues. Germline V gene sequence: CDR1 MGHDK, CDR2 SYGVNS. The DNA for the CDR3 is TGTGCCAGCAGTGAACAGGGGTTTACCGAGCAGTACTTC. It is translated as CASSEQGFTEQYF.

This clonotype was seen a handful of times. This CDR3 reads CASSLFGNRGETQYF. The CDR3 bases are TGTGCCAGCAGCTTATTCGGGAATAGGGGTGAGACCCAGTACTTC. The chain carries TRBV7-2 and TRBJ2-5, with D perhaps being TRBD1 or TRBD2 (5 bases each). V was clipped by 2 bases and J by 5 bases, with 15 bases between them. The CDR3 loop spans 15 amino acids. Germline lookup yields CDR1 SGHTA and CDR2 FQGNSA.

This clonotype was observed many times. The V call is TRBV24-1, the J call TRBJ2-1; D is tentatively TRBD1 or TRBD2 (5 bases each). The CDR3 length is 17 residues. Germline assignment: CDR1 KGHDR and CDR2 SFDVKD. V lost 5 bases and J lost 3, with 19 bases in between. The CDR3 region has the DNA TGTGCCACCAGTGCCATTTCCCCGGGACCTGGCTACAATGAGCAGTTCTTC. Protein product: CATSAISPGPGYNEQFF.

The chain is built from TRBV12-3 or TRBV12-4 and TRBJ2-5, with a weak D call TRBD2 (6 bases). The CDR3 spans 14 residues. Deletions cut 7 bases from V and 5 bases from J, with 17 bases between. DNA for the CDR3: TGTGCCAGCACCCTGTCGGGGGTTGGGGAGACCCAGTACTTC. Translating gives CASTLSGVGETQYF.